What follows is one T cell receptor (beta chain) and its context. The data are from a study of T cell changes during pregnancy in multiple sclerosis. The assay was immunoSEQ multiplex PCR, and TCRdb's table has in-frame clones only and misses some. The data hold approximately 47,000 clones, with around 90% observed a single time. This sequence originates from a female donor with multiple sclerosis, enrolled in a pregnancy study. This specimen consisted of peripheral blood, obtained in the first trimester of pregnancy.

CDR3 nucleotide sequence: TGCGCCAGCAGCAATACCCGGGACAGGGAACGCTACGAGCAGTACTTC. Its protein is CASSNTRDRERYEQYF. The chain joins TRBV5-1 to TRBJ2-7; 9 bases align to TRBD1. Trimming removed 4 bases from V and 3 bases from J; junction bases left unmatched: 11. CDR3 size: 16 residues. Germline-derived CDR1 and CDR2 are SGHRS and YFSETQ.